Listed below are T cell receptor beta chains from one sample, sequenced in a study of PD-L1 blockade in urothelial cancer. Only in-frame clones appear in the TCRdb table, and some are missing; sequencing was by immunoSEQ multiplex PCR. Among roughly 120,000 clones, more than 85% were seen once, and the ten largest hold under 2%. Source: PBMCs, taken around atezolizumab (anti-PD-L1) treatment. All receptors come from a man aged 60-69 years with urothelial cancer. CDR3s include the opening cysteine and the closing phenylalanine or tryptophan. D genes are given only for firm matches. Size tells how often a clone was seen (once, few, many) or the class of an expanded clone, and some rows leave it out.

>NA|NA|TRBV12-5|TRBJ2-5|16
CASGLGFEGVTETQYF
TGTGCTAGTGGTCTCGGTTTTGAGGGGGTAACAGAGACCCAGTACTTC
>NA|TRBD1|TRBV4-3|TRBJ2-3|15
CASSPGQGGTDTQYF
TGCGCCAGCAGCCCAGGACAGGGAGGTACAGATACGCAGTATTTT
>NA|NA|TRBV13|TRBJ1-3|16
CASSLQGKGSGNTIYF
TGTGCCAGCAGCTTACAGGGAAAGGGCTCTGGAAACACCATATATTTT
>NA|NA|TRBV7-9|TRBJ2-3|18
CASSLTPRQISSTDTQYF
TGTGCCAGCAGCTTAACCCCCCGACAGATATCTAGCACAGATACGCAGTATTTT
>NA|TRBD2|TRBV2|TRBJ2-7|15
CASMGGGLAAYEQYF
TGTGCCAGCATGGGGGGTGGACTAGCGGCCTACGAGCAGTACTTC
>NA|NA|TRBV10-2|TRBJ1-1|17
CASSEQGPQGLNTEAFF
TGCGCCAGCAGTGAGCAGGGACCACAGGGATTGAACACTGAAGCTTTCTTT
>NA|NA|TRBV9|TRBJ2-1|15
CASSGQRGGPNEQFF
TGTGCCAGCAGCGGACAAAGGGGGGGGCCCAATGAGCAGTTCTTC
>NA|TRBD1|TRBV4-3|TRBJ2-7|15
CASSQMIQGSGEQYF
TGCGCCAGCAGCCAAATGATACAGGGGAGCGGCGAGCAGTACTTC
>NA|NA|TRBV28|TRBJ2-7|13
CASTTDAFYEQYF
TGTGCCAGCACTACAGATGCGTTCTACGAGCAGTACTTC
>NA|NA|TRBV4-1|TRBJ2-5|14
CASSQGSLQETQYF
TGCGCCAGCAGCCAAGGCAGTTTACAAGAGACCCAGTACTTC
>NA|NA|TRBV7-6|TRBJ2-1|16
CASSLVVPGSYNEQFF
TGTGCCAGCAGCTTAGTTGTCCCGGGGTCCTACAATGAGCAGTTCTTC
>NA|NA|TRBV6-5|TRBJ1-3|13
CASRDSSGNTIYF
TGTGCCAGCAGGGACAGCTCTGGAAACACCATATATTTT
>NA|NA|TRBV7-8|TRBJ2-3|14
CASSSLRPSDTQYF
TGTGCCAGCAGCTCCCTACGGCCTAGTGATACGCAGTATTTT
>NA|NA|TRBV5-1|TRBJ1-1|15
CASSLGSPGSTEAFF
TGCGCCAGCAGCTTGGGGAGCCCGGGGAGCACTGAAGCTTTCTTT
>NA|TRBD2|TRBV6-1|TRBJ2-1|15
CASREGTSGSDEQFF
TGTGCCAGCAGGGAAGGGACTAGCGGGTCCGATGAGCAGTTCTTC
>NA|TRBD1|TRBV29-1|TRBJ1-2|14
CSVWTGAVGGGYTF
TGCAGCGTCTGGACAGGGGCGGTAGGAGGAGGCTACACCTTC
>NA|NA|TRBV6-4|TRBJ1-1|16
CASSRIAGLGNTEAFF
TGTGCCAGCAGTCGGATCGCGGGCCTGGGGAACACTGAAGCTTTCTTT
>NA|TRBD2|TRBV5-4|TRBJ2-1|17
CASSSLWTGGDDNEQFF
TGTGCCAGCAGCTCCCTGTGGACGGGGGGTGACGACAATGAGCAGTTCTTC
>NA|NA|TRBV6-5|TRBJ1-1|16
CASSYSTLGHNSEAFF
TGTGCCAGCAGTTACTCAACCTTGGGACATAATTCTGAAGCTTTCTTT
>NA|NA|TRBV18|TRBJ2-3|16
CASSPPSQLSTDTQYF
TGTGCCAGCTCACCACCCTCACAGCTTTCCACAGATACGCAGTATTTT
>NA|NA|TRBV5-1|TRBJ1-3|16
CASTLWTANSGNTIYF
TGCGCCAGCACCCTTTGGACAGCGAACTCTGGAAACACCATATATTTT
>many|NA|TRBV27|TRBJ1-1|15
CASSSGETWNTEAFF
TGTGCCAGCAGTTCCGGGGAAACGTGGAACACTGAAGCTTTCTTT
>NA|NA|TRBV28|TRBJ2-7|14
CASSLRGAAYEQYF
TGTGCCAGCAGTTTACGGGGGGCCGCCTACGAGCAGTACTTC
>NA|NA|TRBV10-3|TRBJ2-7|14
CAISAAGNFYEQYF
TGTGCCATCAGTGCCGCGGGGAACTTCTACGAGCAGTACTTC
>NA|TRBD1|TRBV5-6|TRBJ2-7|15
CASSGDRGFSYEQYF
TGTGCCAGCAGCGGGGACAGGGGGTTCTCCTACGAGCAGTACTTC
>NA|TRBD1|TRBV5-1|TRBJ2-7|15
CASHERGQGIDEQYF
TGCGCCAGCCACGAGCGGGGACAGGGGATTGACGAGCAGTACTTC
>NA|TRBD1|TRBV7-8|TRBJ2-3|16
CASSILQGASTDTQYF
TGTGCCAGCAGCATATTACAGGGGGCGAGCACAGATACGCAGTATTTT
>NA|NA|TRBV7-6|TRBJ2-6|19
CASSLGGSTGSSGANVLTF
TGTGCCAGCAGCTTAGGGGGGTCTACAGGGAGCTCTGGGGCCAACGTCCTGACTTTC
>NA|TRBD1|TRBV30|TRBJ2-2|13
CAWTLQGGGELFF
TGTGCCTGGACCTTACAGGGGGGCGGGGAGCTGTTTTTT
>few|NA|TRBV10-1|TRBJ2-7|14
CASRSGPTKYEQYF
TGCGCCAGCAGGAGCGGGCCAACCAAATACGAGCAGTACTTC
>NA|TRBD1|TRBV28|TRBJ2-7|15
CASTSSGTGRYEQYF
TGTGCCAGCACTTCCTCCGGGACAGGGAGATACGAGCAGTACTTC
>once|NA|TRBV6-5|TRBJ2-5|14
CASSYYSPRETQYF
TGTGCCAGCAGTTACTACAGTCCCAGGGAGACCCAGTACTTC
>NA|NA|TRBV6-5|TRBJ2-1|15
CASSLGGESYNEQFF
TGTGCCAGCAGTCTTGGCGGGGAATCCTACAATGAGCAGTTCTTC
>once|NA|TRBV7-9|TRBJ2-1|16
CASSSSGGGLLNEQFF
TGTGCCAGCAGCTCGAGCGGTGGAGGCCTATTGAATGAGCAGTTCTTC
>NA|NA|TRBV28|TRBJ1-3|14
CASSLQVAGNTIYF
TGTGCCAGCAGTCTACAGGTTGCGGGAAACACCATATATTTT
>NA|NA|TRBV19|TRBJ2-6|14
CASRTFSGANVLTF
TGTGCCAGTAGAACATTCTCTGGGGCCAACGTCCTGACTTTC
>NA|TRBD1|TRBV28|TRBJ2-7|17
CASSPLPGQGLNYEQYF
TGTGCCAGCAGCCCCCTTCCGGGACAGGGTCTAAACTACGAGCAGTACTTC
>NA|TRBD1|TRBV27|TRBJ2-7|16
CASSQTPGTGIHEQYF
TGTGCCAGCAGTCAGACCCCCGGGACAGGGATTCACGAGCAGTACTTC
>few|TRBD2|TRBV9|TRBJ2-5|14
CASSVASGQETQYF
TGTGCCAGCAGCGTCGCTAGCGGCCAAGAGACCCAGTACTTC
>NA|NA|TRBV19|TRBJ1-1|15
CASSPFKAENTEAFF
TGTGCCAGTAGTCCATTTAAGGCGGAGAACACTGAAGCTTTCTTT
>NA|NA|TRBV5-6|TRBJ2-1|13
CASSSTLVYEQFF
TGTGCCAGCAGCTCAACCCTAGTCTATGAGCAGTTCTTC
>NA|NA|TRBV19|TRBJ1-3|15
CASRRGHISGNTIYF
TGTGCCAGTAGAAGGGGACACATCTCTGGAAACACCATATATTTT